What follows are 4 T cell receptor beta chains derived from one specimen sequenced in a study of early T cells in non-severe SARS-CoV-2 infection. Each CDR3 protein is one row after TCRdb ran MiXCR on the 5' RACE reads. The table includes 40,000 to 50,000 distinct CDR3 sequences, under 14% detected once. The sample taken for sequencing was whole blood. All receptors come from an adult who was a healthcare worker with PCR-confirmed SARS-CoV-2 infection or an uninfected control (not recorded which).

The J gene is TRBJ2-3, the V gene TRBV21-1; TRBD1 reflects the table's D call only, with no check against the DNA. TRBV21-1 is designated a pseudogene. The CDR3 runs 17 residues. The CDR3 nucleotides read TGTGCCAGCAGCAAAATCCCGGACAGGGAGAGCACAGATACGCAGTATTTT. Translating gives CASSKIPDRESTDTQYF.

This chain links TRBV28 with TRBJ2-4, with a possible D match to TRBD2 (6 bases). Trimming stripped 4 bases from V and 6 bases from J, with 16 bases between. This CDR3 has 15 residues. The germline gives CDR1 MDHEN, CDR2 SYDVKM. In nucleotides, the CDR3 is TGTGCCAGCAGTTCGCCCGGGCAGGAGGGAAACATTCAGTACTTC. Amino acid sequence: CASSSPGQEGNIQYF.

This clonotype was counted between two and nine times. The chain has TRBV7-2 and TRBJ2-6; perhaps TRBD1 as D (6 bases). Germline V CDR1 and CDR2: SGHTA, FQGNSA. The CDR3 is 16 residues long. V lost 5 bases to trimming and J lost 15 bases, with 26 bases between them. The CDR3 DNA reads TGTGCCAGCAGCCCGTATGGGCCCCCCGGGACAAGGGACCTGACTTTC. Its translation is CASSPYGPPGTRDLTF.

This clonotype was observed at least ten times. This chain uses TRBV3-1 with TRBJ1-3; no clear D gene. This CDR3 comprises 15 residues. V lost 0 bases and J 0 bases, leaving 6 bases between the germline ends. In germline, CDR1 is LGHDT, CDR2 YNNKEL (reference sequence). CDR3 sequence reads: CASSQEGGSGNTIYF. The CDR3 DNA reads TGTGCCAGCAGCCAAGAAGGAGGCTCTGGAAACACCATATATTTT.